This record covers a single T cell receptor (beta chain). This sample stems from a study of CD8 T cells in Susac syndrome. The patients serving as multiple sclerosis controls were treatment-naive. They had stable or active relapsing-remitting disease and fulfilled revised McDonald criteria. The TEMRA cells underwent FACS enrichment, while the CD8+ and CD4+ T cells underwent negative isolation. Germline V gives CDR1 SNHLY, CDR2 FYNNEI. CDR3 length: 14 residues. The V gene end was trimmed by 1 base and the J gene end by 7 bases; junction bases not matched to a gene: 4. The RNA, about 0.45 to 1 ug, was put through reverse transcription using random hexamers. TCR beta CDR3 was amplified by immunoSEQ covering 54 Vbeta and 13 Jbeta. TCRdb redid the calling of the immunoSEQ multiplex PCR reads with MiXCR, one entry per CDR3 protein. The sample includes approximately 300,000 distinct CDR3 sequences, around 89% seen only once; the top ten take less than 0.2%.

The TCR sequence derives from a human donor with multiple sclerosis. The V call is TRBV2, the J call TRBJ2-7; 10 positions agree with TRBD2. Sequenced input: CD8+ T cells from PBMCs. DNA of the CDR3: TGTGCCAGCAGTGAAGGAGCGGGGGGGCGGGAGCAGTACTTC. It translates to CASSEGAGGREQYF.